These T cell receptor beta chains were read from a single sample in a study of technical replicates of blood from a few donors. Profiled with immunoSEQ multiplex PCR; TCRdb holds only in-frame clones, not every one. The table records 100,000 or so clones, roughly 95% of them present only once. Material for sequencing was T cells isolated from PBMCs. These receptors all come from a human donor in good health. The CDR3 runs from the conserved cysteine through the conserved F or W. Fields, in order: V gene, J gene, CDR3 protein.

v_call: TRBV9; j_call: TRBJ2-1; cdr3_aa: CASSNPARDLSLSYNEQFF
v_call: TRBV7-2; j_call: TRBJ2-3; cdr3_aa: CASSPRDSGSRTDTQYF
v_call: TRBV10-1; j_call: TRBJ2-1; cdr3_aa: CASSESVASLGEQFF
v_call: TRBV15; j_call: TRBJ2-3; cdr3_aa: CATSGPWTGSPDTQYF
v_call: TRBV6-5; j_call: TRBJ1-1; cdr3_aa: CASTQGRSTEAFF
v_call: TRBV5-1; j_call: TRBJ1-2; cdr3_aa: CASRAGSNYGYTF
v_call: TRBV2; j_call: TRBJ2-1; cdr3_aa: CASSKRGLAGDEQFF
v_call: TRBV25-1; j_call: TRBJ2-2; cdr3_aa: CASMNWGVTGELFF
v_call: TRBV2; j_call: TRBJ2-5; cdr3_aa: CASMGGEGETQYF
v_call: TRBV9; j_call: TRBJ1-1; cdr3_aa: CASSVVGEKMNTEAFF
v_call: TRBV5-1; j_call: TRBJ2-5; cdr3_aa: CASSSGLAGETQYF
v_call: TRBV5-1; j_call: TRBJ1-4; cdr3_aa: CASSTGANEKLFF
v_call: TRBV29-1; j_call: TRBJ2-5; cdr3_aa: CSALGSQETQYF
v_call: TRBV6-5; j_call: TRBJ2-7; cdr3_aa: CASTWQGDTYEQYF
v_call: TRBV14; j_call: TRBJ2-3; cdr3_aa: CASSRLGQRGGGDTQYF
v_call: TRBV18; j_call: TRBJ2-5; cdr3_aa: CASSPKDRQETQYF
v_call: TRBV12-5; j_call: TRBJ1-1; cdr3_aa: CASVEDGLADEAFF
v_call: TRBV11-2; j_call: TRBJ2-1; cdr3_aa: CASSGRRLAGERNEQFF
v_call: TRBV4-1; j_call: TRBJ1-5; cdr3_aa: CASSQAEGWSNQPQHF
v_call: TRBV28; j_call: TRBJ2-7; cdr3_aa: CASRYYGTGSGEQYF
v_call: TRBV9; j_call: TRBJ2-2; cdr3_aa: CASSVGTSVTGELFF
v_call: TRBV6-6; j_call: TRBJ2-7; cdr3_aa: CASMYGTSGSYEQYF
v_call: TRBV4-1; j_call: TRBJ1-2; cdr3_aa: CASSQDGGRDGYTF
v_call: TRBV9; j_call: TRBJ2-7; cdr3_aa: CASSYGQGYEQYF
v_call: TRBV28; j_call: TRBJ1-1; cdr3_aa: CASSLWGGEAFF
v_call: TRBV7-9; j_call: TRBJ2-7; cdr3_aa: CASSSRLGGNEQYF
v_call: TRBV6-1; j_call: TRBJ1-1; cdr3_aa: CAGGQGWDTEAFF
v_call: TRBV7-8; j_call: TRBJ1-1; cdr3_aa: CASSYRGRDRMNTEAFF
v_call: TRBV12-5; j_call: TRBJ2-1; cdr3_aa: CASGLVLGSSYNEQFF
v_call: TRBV29-1; j_call: TRBJ2-6; cdr3_aa: CSVAGGPANSGANVLTF
v_call: TRBV28; j_call: TRBJ1-5; cdr3_aa: CASSPTGQPQHF
v_call: TRBV2; j_call: TRBJ1-5; cdr3_aa: CACRQVAAGQPQHF